This T cell receptor beta chain was recorded in a study of cytomegalovirus exposure and HLA in healthy donors. Whole-study context: Sequencing of about 179 million T cells in an earlier analysis found under 120 million unique TCR beta sequences. Most donors, about 77% of a few hundred genotyped, fell in the Caucasian-associated ancestry cluster. Whole-study results and caveats: Earlier analysis found most TCR beta V segments productive about 87% or about 30% of the time.

It was with 60 Vbeta and 13 Jbeta primers that the PCR ran. TCRdb's table, derived via immunoSEQ multiplex PCR, lists solely in-frame clones and lacks some. The profile shows about 130,000 clones, around 76% of them singletons. Germline V gene data show CDR1 as SQVTM and CDR2 as ANQGSEA. The ends lost 4 bases at V and 3 bases at J; junction bases unmatched: 7. This CDR3 has 15 residues. For this clone: What it binds is not known.

Healthy bone marrow donors formed the donor group. This TCR was recovered from a male donor in good health and CMV-seronegative. J is TRBJ2-3 and V is TRBV29-1; 10 bases are shared with TRBD1. Sequenced sample: PBMCs. The CDR3 DNA reads as TGCAGCGTTGTGGGACAGGGGATATTGACAGATACGCAGTATTTT. It codes for CSVVGQGILTDTQYF.